These T cell receptor beta chains were read from a single sample in a study of response to subunit inactivated influenza vaccine. TCRdb analysed the RT-PCR reads with MiXCR anew, one entry per CDR3 protein. The sample lists roughly 570,000 distinct CDR3 sequences, less than 15% occurring once. Sequencing was performed on PBMCs from blood, taken about 12 days after vaccination. The receptors were gathered from a man aged 50 to 59 who received an inactivated influenza vaccine. CDR3s include the opening cysteine and the closing phenylalanine or tryptophan. Each record gives: clone size, J gene, D gene, V gene, CDR3 length, CDR3 protein, CDR3 DNA. A D gene is named only where the DNA matches it firmly. Size is stated for part of the rows, as once, few or many counts, or as a class when the clone is expanded.

clone size: few
J gene: TRBJ2-7
D gene: -
V gene: TRBV10-3
CDR3 length: 15
CDR3 protein: CAISGGDVGNYEQYF
CDR3 DNA: TGTGCCATCAGCGGAGGAGACGTCGGAAACTACGAGCAGTACTTC

clone size: -
J gene: TRBJ1-5
D gene: -
V gene: TRBV12-3/TRBV12-4
CDR3 length: 13
CDR3 protein: CASSSNPFQPQHF
CDR3 DNA: TGTGCCAGCAGCAGTAACCCTTTTCAGCCCCAGCATTTT

clone size: -
J gene: TRBJ1-5
D gene: TRBD1
V gene: TRBV6-2/TRBV6-3
CDR3 length: 18
CDR3 protein: CASSYPGQGEFGNQPQHF
CDR3 DNA: TGTGCCAGCAGTTACCCGGGACAGGGGGAGTTTGGCAATCAGCCCCAGCATTTT

clone size: -
J gene: TRBJ2-5
D gene: TRBD2
V gene: TRBV29-1
CDR3 length: 16
CDR3 protein: CSVEDPASGSMVPQYF
CDR3 DNA: TGCAGCGTTGAAGATCCAGCTAGCGGGAGCATGGTTCCCCAGTACTTC

clone size: few
J gene: TRBJ2-7
D gene: -
V gene: TRBV4-2
CDR3 length: 14
CDR3 protein: CASSQARTFYEQYF
CDR3 DNA: TGTGCCAGCAGCCAGGCACGAACGTTCTACGAGCAGTACTTC

clone size: few
J gene: TRBJ2-7
D gene: TRBD2
V gene: TRBV7-2
CDR3 length: 15
CDR3 protein: CASRPLAGGPYEQYF
CDR3 DNA: TGTGCCAGCAGACCACTAGCGGGAGGGCCCTACGAGCAGTACTTC

clone size: -
J gene: TRBJ2-2
D gene: TRBD1
V gene: TRBV5-5
CDR3 length: 17
CDR3 protein: CASSSILGQGVSGELFF
CDR3 DNA: TGTGCCAGCAGCTCTATTTTGGGACAGGGTGTTTCGGGGGAGCTGTTTTTT

clone size: few
J gene: TRBJ2-4
D gene: TRBD2
V gene: TRBV5-1
CDR3 length: 17
CDR3 protein: CASSLVTGTSGKNIQYF
CDR3 DNA: TGCGCCAGCAGCTTGGTCACCGGGACTAGCGGCAAAAACATTCAGTACTTC

clone size: few
J gene: TRBJ2-7
D gene: -
V gene: TRBV12-3/TRBV12-4
CDR3 length: 14
CDR3 protein: CASRPGTLTYEQYF
CDR3 DNA: TGTGCCAGCAGACCTGGGACCCTAACCTACGAGCAGTACTTC

clone size: few
J gene: TRBJ2-1
D gene: -
V gene: TRBV11-2
CDR3 length: 12
CDR3 protein: CASTNHYNEQFF
CDR3 DNA: TGTGCCAGCACTAACCACTACAATGAGCAGTTCTTC

clone size: few
J gene: TRBJ2-3
D gene: -
V gene: TRBV20-1
CDR3 length: 14
CDR3 protein: CSAIGPASTDTQYF
CDR3 DNA: TGCAGTGCTATCGGACCAGCCAGCACAGATACGCAGTATTTT

clone size: many
J gene: TRBJ2-2
D gene: -
V gene: TRBV20-1
CDR3 length: 16
CDR3 protein: CSARDKKQSNTGELFF
CDR3 DNA: TGCAGTGCTAGAGATAAGAAGCAGAGTAACACCGGGGAGCTGTTTTTT

clone size: -
J gene: TRBJ2-2
D gene: TRBD1
V gene: TRBV6-1
CDR3 length: 15
CDR3 protein: CASRRGQRDTGELFF
CDR3 DNA: TGTGCCAGCAGGAGGGGACAGAGAGACACCGGGGAGCTGTTTTTT

clone size: few
J gene: TRBJ2-1
D gene: -
V gene: TRBV7-3
CDR3 length: 14
CDR3 protein: CASSLTLGANEQFF
CDR3 DNA: TGTGCCAGCAGCTTAACGTTAGGGGCGAATGAGCAGTTCTTC

clone size: -
J gene: TRBJ2-3
D gene: TRBD2
V gene: TRBV10-3
CDR3 length: 14
CDR3 protein: CAISDVSGIDTQYF
CDR3 DNA: TGTGCCATCAGTGATGTTAGCGGGATAGATACGCAGTATTTT

clone size: -
J gene: TRBJ2-1
D gene: -
V gene: TRBV4-2
CDR3 length: 17
CDR3 protein: CASSQGALSQAYNEQFF
CDR3 DNA: TGTGCCAGCAGCCAGGGAGCCCTCTCACAGGCCTACAATGAGCAGTTCTTC

clone size: few
J gene: TRBJ1-2
D gene: -
V gene: TRBV28
CDR3 length: 15
CDR3 protein: CASSPTGRSLYGYTF
CDR3 DNA: TGTGCCAGCAGCCCGACAGGACGGTCGCTCTATGGCTACACCTTC

clone size: -
J gene: TRBJ2-7
D gene: TRBD1
V gene: TRBV7-2
CDR3 length: 16
CDR3 protein: CASSPSRDRVSYEQYF
CDR3 DNA: TGTGCCAGCAGTCCAAGCCGGGACAGGGTCTCCTACGAGCAGTACTTC

clone size: many
J gene: TRBJ2-7
D gene: -
V gene: TRBV5-1
CDR3 length: 14
CDR3 protein: CASSLRGIGHEQYF
CDR3 DNA: TGCGCCAGCAGCTTGAGAGGGATTGGGCACGAGCAGTACTTC

clone size: few
J gene: TRBJ2-3
D gene: -
V gene: TRBV5-5
CDR3 length: 14
CDR3 protein: CASSLDRWTDTQYF
CDR3 DNA: TGTGCCAGCAGCTTGGACAGATGGACGGATACGCAGTATTTT

clone size: once
J gene: TRBJ2-3
D gene: -
V gene: TRBV5-1
CDR3 length: 15
CDR3 protein: CASSLVARSTDTQYF
CDR3 DNA: TGCGCCAGCAGCTTGGTTGCCAGATCCACAGATACGCAGTATTTT

clone size: few
J gene: TRBJ1-1
D gene: -
V gene: TRBV6-2/TRBV6-3
CDR3 length: 11
CDR3 protein: CASSYLREAFF
CDR3 DNA: TGTGCCAGCAGTTATCTCAGAGAAGCTTTCTTT

clone size: few
J gene: TRBJ2-7
D gene: -
V gene: TRBV6-1
CDR3 length: 13
CDR3 protein: CASGAGSSYEQYF
CDR3 DNA: TGTGCCAGCGGGGCGGGGAGCTCCTACGAGCAGTACTTC

clone size: -
J gene: TRBJ2-1
D gene: TRBD2
V gene: TRBV20-1
CDR3 length: 16
CDR3 protein: CSAYLGLAGVGNEQFF
CDR3 DNA: TGCAGTGCCTACTTAGGACTAGCGGGAGTCGGCAATGAGCAGTTCTTC

clone size: -
J gene: TRBJ2-2
D gene: TRBD1
V gene: TRBV29-1
CDR3 length: 14
CDR3 protein: CSARTGPNTGELFF
CDR3 DNA: TGCAGCGCCCGGACAGGGCCGAACACCGGGGAGCTGTTTTTT

clone size: -
J gene: TRBJ2-5
D gene: -
V gene: TRBV30
CDR3 length: 14
CDR3 protein: CAWSPGLNQETQYF
CDR3 DNA: TGTGCCTGGAGTCCAGGACTCAACCAAGAGACCCAGTACTTC

clone size: few
J gene: TRBJ1-1
D gene: -
V gene: TRBV7-2
CDR3 length: 12
CDR3 protein: CASSLGVPEAFF
CDR3 DNA: TGTGCCAGCAGCTTAGGTGTACCTGAAGCTTTCTTT

clone size: many
J gene: TRBJ2-1
D gene: TRBD2
V gene: TRBV12-3/TRBV12-4
CDR3 length: 14
CDR3 protein: CASRRTSDYNEQFF
CDR3 DNA: TGTGCCAGCAGAAGGACTAGCGACTACAATGAGCAGTTCTTC

clone size: few
J gene: TRBJ2-1
D gene: TRBD1
V gene: TRBV12-3/TRBV12-4
CDR3 length: 14
CDR3 protein: CASSTGTGRNEQFF
CDR3 DNA: TGTGCCAGCAGCACCGGGACAGGGCGGAATGAGCAGTTCTTC

clone size: few
J gene: TRBJ2-1
D gene: -
V gene: TRBV20-1
CDR3 length: 14
CDR3 protein: CSASRDSTYNEQFF
CDR3 DNA: TGCAGTGCTAGCCGGGACTCGACCTACAATGAGCAGTTCTTC

clone size: -
J gene: TRBJ2-3
D gene: TRBD1
V gene: TRBV24-1
CDR3 length: 16
CDR3 protein: CATSDIGTDSTDTQYF
CDR3 DNA: TGTGCCACCAGTGATATTGGGACAGACAGCACAGATACGCAGTATTTT

clone size: few
J gene: TRBJ2-7
D gene: -
V gene: TRBV21-1
CDR3 length: 16
CDR3 protein: CASSAPRDIQSYEQYF
CDR3 DNA: TGTGCCAGCAGCGCCCCCCGGGACATCCAATCCTACGAGCAGTACTTC

clone size: -
J gene: TRBJ2-7
D gene: -
V gene: TRBV28
CDR3 length: 14
CDR3 protein: CASNQDGQVYEQYF
CDR3 DNA: TGTGCCAGCAATCAAGACGGCCAGGTCTACGAGCAGTACTTC

clone size: -
J gene: TRBJ1-2
D gene: TRBD1
V gene: TRBV5-1
CDR3 length: 13
CDR3 protein: CASSLETGDGYTF
CDR3 DNA: TGCGCCAGCAGCTTGGAGACAGGGGATGGCTACACCTTC

clone size: many
J gene: TRBJ2-6
D gene: TRBD1
V gene: TRBV10-3
CDR3 length: 17
CDR3 protein: CAISESLGGHGANVLTF
CDR3 DNA: TGTGCCATCAGTGAGTCCTTAGGGGGCCATGGGGCCAACGTCCTGACTTTC

clone size: few
J gene: TRBJ1-1
D gene: -
V gene: TRBV7-6
CDR3 length: 14
CDR3 protein: CASSPTDMNTEAFF
CDR3 DNA: TGTGCCAGCAGCCCTACAGACATGAACACTGAAGCTTTCTTT

clone size: -
J gene: TRBJ1-6
D gene: -
V gene: TRBV20-1
CDR3 length: 12
CDR3 protein: CSPEAGDSPLHF
CDR3 DNA: TGCAGCCCGGAGGCAGGGGATTCACCCCTCCACTTT

clone size: few
J gene: TRBJ2-1
D gene: TRBD2
V gene: TRBV2
CDR3 length: 15
CDR3 protein: CASSEAGGVGNEQFF
CDR3 DNA: TGTGCCAGCAGTGAAGCTGGGGGGGTGGGCAATGAGCAGTTCTTC

clone size: few
J gene: TRBJ2-5
D gene: -
V gene: TRBV7-2
CDR3 length: 15
CDR3 protein: CASSLARADQETQYF
CDR3 DNA: TGTGCCAGCAGCTTAGCGAGGGCAGACCAAGAGACCCAGTACTTC

clone size: -
J gene: TRBJ1-1
D gene: -
V gene: TRBV25-1
CDR3 length: 15
CDR3 protein: CASSIFQGGLGEAFF
CDR3 DNA: TGTGCCAGTAGTATTTTCCAAGGGGGATTGGGTGAAGCTTTCTTT

clone size: few
J gene: TRBJ1-1
D gene: -
V gene: TRBV9
CDR3 length: 13
CDR3 protein: CASSVGDNTEAFF
CDR3 DNA: TGTGCCAGCAGCGTAGGAGATAACACTGAAGCTTTCTTT

clone size: -
J gene: TRBJ2-1
D gene: TRBD2
V gene: TRBV3-1
CDR3 length: 17
CDR3 protein: CASSQGLAGGPGNEQFF
CDR3 DNA: TGTGCCAGCAGCCAAGGACTAGCGGGAGGGCCAGGCAATGAGCAGTTCTTC

clone size: few
J gene: TRBJ2-7
D gene: -
V gene: TRBV6-6
CDR3 length: 12
CDR3 protein: CASSKGYYEQYF
CDR3 DNA: TGTGCCAGCAGTAAAGGCTACTACGAGCAGTACTTC

clone size: few
J gene: TRBJ2-1
D gene: -
V gene: TRBV5-1
CDR3 length: 16
CDR3 protein: CASSTMDGTLYNEQFF
CDR3 DNA: TGCGCCAGCAGCACTATGGACGGAACTCTTTACAATGAGCAGTTCTTC

clone size: few
J gene: TRBJ2-3
D gene: TRBD1
V gene: TRBV20-1
CDR3 length: 14
CDR3 protein: CSAKGTGGTDTQYF
CDR3 DNA: TGCAGTGCTAAGGGGACAGGTGGAACAGATACGCAGTATTTT

clone size: many
J gene: TRBJ2-1
D gene: -
V gene: TRBV6-2/TRBV6-3
CDR3 length: 15
CDR3 protein: CASSYLAEGENEQFF
CDR3 DNA: TGTGCCAGCAGTTACTTAGCGGAGGGCGAGAATGAGCAGTTCTTC

clone size: -
J gene: TRBJ2-5
D gene: TRBD1
V gene: TRBV7-8
CDR3 length: 19
CDR3 protein: CASTNYLGQLSRDQETQYF
CDR3 DNA: TGTGCCAGCACTAATTATTTGGGACAGCTAAGCCGGGACCAAGAGACCCAGTACTTC

clone size: many
J gene: TRBJ2-7
D gene: TRBD1
V gene: TRBV12-3/TRBV12-4
CDR3 length: 14
CDR3 protein: CASRSGTGADEQYF
CDR3 DNA: TGTGCCAGCCGATCCGGGACAGGGGCCGACGAGCAGTACTTC

clone size: -
J gene: TRBJ2-1
D gene: TRBD2
V gene: TRBV30
CDR3 length: 18
CDR3 protein: CAWRAPGLAGGAYNEQFF
CDR3 DNA: TGTGCCTGGAGGGCCCCGGGACTAGCGGGGGGAGCCTACAATGAGCAGTTCTTC

clone size: few
J gene: TRBJ1-4
D gene: -
V gene: TRBV4-2
CDR3 length: 17
CDR3 protein: CASSQEAVRVTNEKLFF
CDR3 DNA: TGTGCCAGCAGCCAAGAGGCCGTTCGGGTAACTAATGAAAAACTGTTTTTT

clone size: few
J gene: TRBJ2-1
D gene: TRBD1
V gene: TRBV29-1
CDR3 length: 13
CDR3 protein: CSVQGQGYNEQFF
CDR3 DNA: TGCAGCGTCCAAGGACAGGGCTACAATGAGCAGTTCTTC

clone size: -
J gene: TRBJ1-3
D gene: -
V gene: TRBV30
CDR3 length: 15
CDR3 protein: CAWSVDGYSGNTIYF
CDR3 DNA: TGTGCCTGGAGTGTGGACGGCTACTCTGGAAACACCATATATTTT

clone size: -
J gene: TRBJ2-7
D gene: -
V gene: TRBV20-1
CDR3 length: 13
CDR3 protein: CSARDGHFYEQYF
CDR3 DNA: TGCAGTGCTAGGGACGGACATTTCTACGAGCAGTACTTC